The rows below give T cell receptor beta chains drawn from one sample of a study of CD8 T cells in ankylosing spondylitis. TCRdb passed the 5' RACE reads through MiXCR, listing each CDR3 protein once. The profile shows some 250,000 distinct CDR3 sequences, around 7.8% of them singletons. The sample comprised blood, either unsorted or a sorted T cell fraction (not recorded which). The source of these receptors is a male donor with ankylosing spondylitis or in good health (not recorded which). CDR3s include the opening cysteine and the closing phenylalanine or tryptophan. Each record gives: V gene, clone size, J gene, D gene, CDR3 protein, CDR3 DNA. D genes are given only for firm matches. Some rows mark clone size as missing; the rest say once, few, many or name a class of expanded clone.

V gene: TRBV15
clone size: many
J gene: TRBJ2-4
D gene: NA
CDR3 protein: CATSRPGPNGNIQYF
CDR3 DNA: TGTGCCACCAGCAGGCCGGGGCCTAACGGAAACATTCAGTACTTC

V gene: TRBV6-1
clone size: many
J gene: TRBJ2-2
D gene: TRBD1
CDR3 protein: CASSARGRNTGELFF
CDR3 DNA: TGTGCCAGCAGTGCCAGGGGGCGGAACACCGGGGAGCTGTTTTTT

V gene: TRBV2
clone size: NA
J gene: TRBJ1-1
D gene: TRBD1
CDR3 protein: CASSAPTGRDTEAFF
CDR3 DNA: TGTGCCAGCAGTGCCCCGACAGGGAGAGACACTGAAGCTTTCTTT

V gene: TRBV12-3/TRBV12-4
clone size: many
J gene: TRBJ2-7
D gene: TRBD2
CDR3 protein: CASTRTSGGYEQYF
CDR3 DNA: TGTGCCAGCACCAGGACTAGCGGGGGTTACGAGCAGTACTTC

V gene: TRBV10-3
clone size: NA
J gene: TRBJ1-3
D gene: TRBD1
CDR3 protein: CAISSGTGVAGNTIYF
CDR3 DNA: TGTGCCATCAGTTCCGGGACAGGGGTTGCTGGAAACACCATATATTTT

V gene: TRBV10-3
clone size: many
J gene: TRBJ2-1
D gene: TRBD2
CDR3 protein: CAISEPGGYPPIYNEQFF
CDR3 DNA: TGTGCCATCAGTGAACCGGGAGGCTATCCACCCATCTACAATGAGCAGTTCTTC

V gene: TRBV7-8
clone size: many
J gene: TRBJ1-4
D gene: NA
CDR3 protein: CASSSGEVGEKLFF
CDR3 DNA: TGTGCCAGCAGCTCAGGGGAAGTGGGTGAAAAACTGTTTTTT

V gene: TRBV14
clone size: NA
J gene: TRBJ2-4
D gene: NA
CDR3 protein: CASSQSGGNSENIQYF
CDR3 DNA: TGTGCCAGCAGCCAATCTGGAGGGAATTCCGAAAACATTCAGTACTTC

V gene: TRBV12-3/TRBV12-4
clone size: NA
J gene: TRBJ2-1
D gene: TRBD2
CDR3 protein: CASSLWTSGSGHEQFF
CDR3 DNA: TGTGCCAGCAGTTTGTGGACTAGCGGGAGTGGCCATGAGCAGTTCTTC

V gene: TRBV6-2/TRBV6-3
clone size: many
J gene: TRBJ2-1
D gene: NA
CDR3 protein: CASSYAYNRFESFDNEQFF
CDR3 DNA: TGTGCCAGCAGTTACGCATACAACAGGTTCGAATCCTTTGACAATGAGCAGTTCTTC

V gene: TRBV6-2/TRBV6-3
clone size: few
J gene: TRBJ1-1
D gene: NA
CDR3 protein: CASSPWTAAQLNTEAFF
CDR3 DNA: TGTGCCAGCAGCCCTTGGACCGCCGCCCAGCTGAACACTGAAGCTTTCTTT

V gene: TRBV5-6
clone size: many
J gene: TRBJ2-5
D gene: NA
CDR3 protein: CASSLSPGTAKETQYF
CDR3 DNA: TGTGCCAGCAGCTTGTCCCCCGGGACTGCCAAAGAGACCCAGTACTTC

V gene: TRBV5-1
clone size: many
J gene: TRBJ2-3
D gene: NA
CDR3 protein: CASRLDMLGDHADTQYF
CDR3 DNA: TGCGCCAGCAGACTGGACATGTTAGGGGACCACGCAGATACGCAGTATTTT

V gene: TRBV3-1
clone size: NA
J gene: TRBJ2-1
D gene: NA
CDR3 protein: CASSQDSYSSYNEQFF
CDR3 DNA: TGTGCCAGCAGCCAAGATAGTTATAGCTCCTACAATGAGCAGTTCTTC

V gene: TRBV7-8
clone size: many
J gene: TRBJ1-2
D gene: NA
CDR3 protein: CASSAGQNYGYTF
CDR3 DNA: TGTGCCAGCAGCGCCGGACAGAACTATGGCTACACCTTC

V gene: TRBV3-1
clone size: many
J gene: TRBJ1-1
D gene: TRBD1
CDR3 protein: CASSQVQGAPVTEAFF
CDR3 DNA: TGTGCCAGCAGCCAAGTTCAGGGGGCGCCGGTCACTGAAGCTTTCTTT

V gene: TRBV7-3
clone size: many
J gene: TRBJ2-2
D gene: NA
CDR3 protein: CASSSPSSGELFF
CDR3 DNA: TGTGCCAGCAGCTCACCTTCATCGGGGGAGCTGTTTTTT

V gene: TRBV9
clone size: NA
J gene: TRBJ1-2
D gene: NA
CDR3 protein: CASSVAGAVGGYTF
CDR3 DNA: TGTGCCAGCAGCGTAGCGGGGGCTGTAGGGGGCTACACCTTC

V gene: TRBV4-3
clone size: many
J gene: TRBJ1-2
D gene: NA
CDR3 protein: CASSQGVGRTHYGYTF
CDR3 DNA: TGCGCCAGCAGCCAAGGGGTTGGACGGACTCACTATGGCTACACCTTC

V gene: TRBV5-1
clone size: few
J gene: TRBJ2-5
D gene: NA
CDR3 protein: CASSLMGVQETQYF
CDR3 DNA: TGCGCCAGCAGCTTGATGGGGGTTCAAGAGACCCAGTACTTC

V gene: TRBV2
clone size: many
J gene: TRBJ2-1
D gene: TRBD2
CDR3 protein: CASRNPWTSEDEQFF
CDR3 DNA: TGTGCCAGCAGAAACCCCTGGACTAGCGAGGATGAGCAGTTCTTC

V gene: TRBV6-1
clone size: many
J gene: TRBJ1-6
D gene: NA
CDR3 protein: CASSDGGVAGTLDSPLHF
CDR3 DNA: TGTGCCAGCAGTGACGGCGGTGTGGCGGGGACACTTGATTCACCCCTCCACTTT

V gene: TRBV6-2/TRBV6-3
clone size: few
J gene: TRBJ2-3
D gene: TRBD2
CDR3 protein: CASRRRPTSASDTQYF
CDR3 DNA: TGTGCCAGCAGGCGACGGCCCACTAGCGCCTCAGATACGCAGTATTTT

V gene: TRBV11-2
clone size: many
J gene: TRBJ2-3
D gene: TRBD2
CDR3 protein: CASSSYTETSGNTDTQYF
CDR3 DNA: TGTGCCAGCAGCTCCTATACCGAAACTAGCGGGAACACAGATACGCAGTATTTT

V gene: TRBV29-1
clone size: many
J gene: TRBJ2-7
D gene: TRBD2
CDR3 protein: CSVLLAGNSYEQYF
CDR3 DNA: TGCAGCGTCTTACTAGCGGGAAACTCCTACGAGCAGTACTTC

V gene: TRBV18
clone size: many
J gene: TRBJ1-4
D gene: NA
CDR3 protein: CASSPTNEKLFF
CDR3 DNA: TGTGCCAGCTCACCAACTAATGAAAAACTGTTTTTT

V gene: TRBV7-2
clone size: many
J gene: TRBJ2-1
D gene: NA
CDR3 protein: CASSLAVPGQFF
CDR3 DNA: TGTGCCAGCAGCTTAGCGGTGCCTGGGCAGTTCTTC

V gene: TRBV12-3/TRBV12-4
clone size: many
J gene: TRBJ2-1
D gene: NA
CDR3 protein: CASRSGTGGGNEQFF
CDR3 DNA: TGTGCCAGCAGAAGCGGTACAGGGGGAGGGAATGAGCAGTTCTTC

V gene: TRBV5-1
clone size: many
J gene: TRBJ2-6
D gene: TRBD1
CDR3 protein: CASSYGQGASGANVLTF
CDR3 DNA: TGCGCCAGCAGCTACGGACAGGGGGCCTCTGGGGCCAACGTCCTGACTTTC

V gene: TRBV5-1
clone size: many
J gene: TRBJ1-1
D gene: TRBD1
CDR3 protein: CASTTPGQGNTEAFF
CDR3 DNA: TGCGCCAGCACAACTCCGGGACAGGGAAACACTGAAGCTTTCTTT

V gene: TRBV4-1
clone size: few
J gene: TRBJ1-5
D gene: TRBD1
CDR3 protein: CASSQGYRGRGQPQHF
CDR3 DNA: TGCGCCAGCAGCCAAGGATACAGGGGGCGCGGTCAGCCCCAGCATTTT

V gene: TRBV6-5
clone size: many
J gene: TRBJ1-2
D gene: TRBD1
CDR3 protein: CASSLTGGWGYTF
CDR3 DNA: TGTGCCAGCAGTTTAACAGGGGGATGGGGCTACACCTTC

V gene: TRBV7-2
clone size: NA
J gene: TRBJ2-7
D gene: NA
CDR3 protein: CASSPTPGYEQYF
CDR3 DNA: TGTGCCAGCAGCCCGACGCCCGGCTACGAGCAGTACTTC

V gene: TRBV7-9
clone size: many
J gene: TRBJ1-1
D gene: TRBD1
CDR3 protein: CASSPTGGGTEAFF
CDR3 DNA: TGTGCCAGCAGTCCTACAGGGGGAGGTACTGAAGCTTTCTTT

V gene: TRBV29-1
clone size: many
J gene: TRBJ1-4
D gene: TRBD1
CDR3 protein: CSVLGTGQGEKLFF
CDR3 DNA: TGCAGCGTTTTGGGGACAGGGCAGGGTGAAAAACTGTTTTTT

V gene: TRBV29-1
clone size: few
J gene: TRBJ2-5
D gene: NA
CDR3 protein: CSVEDWGGRETQYF
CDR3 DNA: TGCAGCGTTGAAGATTGGGGGGGCCGAGAGACCCAGTACTTC

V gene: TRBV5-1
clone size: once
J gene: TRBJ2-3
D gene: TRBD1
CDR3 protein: CASSLGQGGRTDTQYF
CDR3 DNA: TGCGCCAGCAGCCTAGGACAGGGAGGTAGGACAGATACGCAGTATTTT

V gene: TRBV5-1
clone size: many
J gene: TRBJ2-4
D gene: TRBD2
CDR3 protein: CASSFGSGKGDIQYF
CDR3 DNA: TGCGCCAGCAGCTTTGGTAGCGGGAAGGGGGACATTCAGTACTTC

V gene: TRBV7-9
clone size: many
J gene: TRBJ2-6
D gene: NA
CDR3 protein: CASSLARGNSGANVLTF
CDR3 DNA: TGTGCCAGCAGCTTAGCTAGAGGGAACTCTGGGGCCAACGTCCTGACTTTC

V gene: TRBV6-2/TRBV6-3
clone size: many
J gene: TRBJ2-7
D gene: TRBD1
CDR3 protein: CASKGQGPLMDF
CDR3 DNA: TGTGCCAGCAAAGGACAGGGCCCCCTGATGGACTTC

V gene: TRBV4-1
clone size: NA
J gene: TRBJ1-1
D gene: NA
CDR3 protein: CASSQDPPAGLNTEAFF
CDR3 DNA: TGCGCCAGCAGCCAAGATCCCCCGGCAGGACTGAACACTGAAGCTTTCTTT

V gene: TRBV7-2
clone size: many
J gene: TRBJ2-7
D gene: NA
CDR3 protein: CASSIQTQVPYEQYF
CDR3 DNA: TGTGCCAGCAGCATCCAGACGCAGGTGCCCTACGAGCAGTACTTC

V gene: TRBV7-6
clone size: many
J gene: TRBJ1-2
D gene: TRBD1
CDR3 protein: CASSPDRIGYTF
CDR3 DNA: TGTGCCAGCAGCCCGGACAGGATCGGCTACACCTTC

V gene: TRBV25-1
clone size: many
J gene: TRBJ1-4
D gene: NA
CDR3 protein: CASSEFLGQSLATNEKLFF
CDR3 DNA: TGTGCCAGCAGTGAATTTCTTGGACAGAGCCTTGCAACTAATGAAAAACTGTTTTTT

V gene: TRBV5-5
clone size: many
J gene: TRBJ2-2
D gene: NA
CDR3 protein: CASSLEAATNTGELFF
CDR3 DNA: TGTGCCAGCAGCTTGGAGGCAGCGACGAACACCGGGGAGCTGTTTTTT

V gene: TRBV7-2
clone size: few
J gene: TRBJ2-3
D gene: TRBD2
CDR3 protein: CASSRRLAGGLDTQYF
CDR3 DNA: TGTGCCAGCAGCCGGAGACTAGCGGGGGGACTAGATACGCAGTATTTT

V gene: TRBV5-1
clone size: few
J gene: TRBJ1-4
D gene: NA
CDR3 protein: CASSLVADLGEKLFF
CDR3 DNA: TGCGCCAGCAGCTTGGTAGCCGACTTAGGGGAAAAACTGTTTTTT

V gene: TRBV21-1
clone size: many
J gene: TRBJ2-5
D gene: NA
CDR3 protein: CASSIPPWGRVKTQYF
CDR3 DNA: TGTGCCAGCAGCATCCCTCCTTGGGGGCGAGTAAAGACCCAGTACTTC

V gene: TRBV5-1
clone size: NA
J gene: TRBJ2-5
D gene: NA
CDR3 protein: CASSLPSQETQYF
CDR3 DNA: TGCGCCAGCAGCTTACCTAGCCAAGAGACCCAGTACTTC

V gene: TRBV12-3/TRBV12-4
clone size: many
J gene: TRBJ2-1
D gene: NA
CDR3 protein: CASSLLQYNEQFF
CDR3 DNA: TGTGCCAGCAGTTTATTACAGTACAATGAGCAGTTCTTC

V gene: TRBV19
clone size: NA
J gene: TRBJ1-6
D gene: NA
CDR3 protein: CASSPRAESRNSPLHF
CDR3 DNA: TGTGCCAGTAGTCCCAGAGCAGAATCGAGGAATTCACCCCTCCACTTT